One T cell receptor beta chain is described in this entry. Its matching antigen is unknown. The data were taken from a study of Ad26.COV2.S vaccination and SARS-CoV-2 variants. Whole-study results and caveats: Substantial breadth in spike-specific CD8+ and CD4+ T cell responses was reportedly seen after vaccination.

Sequencing used immunoSEQ multiplex PCR; TCRdb keeps in-frame clones, though not all of them. The table records about 350,000 clones, 90% to 95% of them present only once. Germline V gene data show CDR1 as SGHDN and CDR2 as FVKESK. V shed 2 bases, J shed 0 bases, and the junction held 6 bases outside the gene matches. This CDR3 is built from 18 residues. The sample in question was peripheral blood, obtained after recovery from COVID-19. This TCR was sampled from a human donor who had recovered from COVID-19. This sequence joins TRBV14 and TRBJ2-3, with 12 nucleotides matching TRBD2. The CDR3 region is CASSQPLTSGGSTDTQYF. CDR3 nucleotides: TGTGCCAGCAGCCAACCACTAACTAGCGGGGGGAGCACAGATACGCAGTATTTT.